This TCR beta chain was sequenced in a study of T cells in Graves' hyperthyroidism and ophthalmopathy. Between the trimmed V and J ends, which lost 0 bases and 5 bases, there was a span of 20 bases. Germline CDR1 reads MGHRA; CDR2 reads YSYEKL. The CDR3 is made up of 18 amino acids. Amplified TCR beta CDR3 regions came from RNA transcripts. In the first-round RT-PCR of the TCR CDR3, the HTBI primer set was used. One entry per CDR3 protein, called by TCRdb with MiXCR from the multiplex PCR reads. The table has hundreds of thousands of distinct CDR3 sequences, 18% seen once; the top ten hold around 15%.

The clonotype originates from a woman aged 45-65 years with Graves' hyperthyroidism that later progressed to Graves' ophthalmopathy. This rearrangement joins TRBV4-1 to TRBJ2-1; D gene unclear. Sequencing was carried out using blood. CDR3 sequence (DNA): TGCGCCAGCAGCCAAGAGTTCACCTTGCCTCGGCCGAACAATGAGCAGTTCTTC. Protein sequence: CASSQEFTLPRPNNEQFF.